This TCR beta chain was recorded in a study of T cell repertoires in urothelial bladder cancer (dated by TCRdb to the late 2010s). General notes on the study: Of the roughly 12 resected lesions, three were clinical stage cT0, three were cTa, three were cT1, and three were cT2 or greater. The study compared clonality of the TCR repertoire in bladder tumors against clonality in benign bladder inflammation. A total of around 12 patients who had bladder lesions and were undergoing transurethral resection were prospectively identified. Some eleven resected bladder lesions, made up of urothelial carcinoma (UC+) and benign (UC-) specimens, were studied. Here is what the overall study found, with its caveats: In carcinoma specimens, one T-cell clone made up as much as 17% of infiltrating lymphocytes, versus more than 1.5% in benign specimens. The median percentage of tumor infiltrating lymphocytes was approximately 2% in carcinoma specimens and approximately 11% in benign specimens. Urothelial carcinoma specimens had a median of 5,569 T cells, fewer than the median of roughly 26,000 seen in benign specimens.

Comment on this clone: It lacks a known antigen. Base quality data are lacking; no much larger clone is found one base away.

CDR1 SGHVS and CDR2 FQNEAQ are derived from the germline V gene. The CDR3, cysteine through phenylalanine, is 13 amino acids long. Only CDR3 DNA remains: 39 bases, in frame from the first base. For this chain, trimming is 4 bases at the V end and 9 bases at the J end, and the number of junction bases without a gene match is 2. Bladder lesion specimens were collected at transurethral resection and stored at -80C. DNA was extracted from bladder specimens collected at transurethral resection. The TCR beta chain CDR3 region was sequenced with the immunoSEQ assay. The source study handled its data this way. For each specimen, T-cell fraction, clonal dominance and maximum TCR clone frequency were calculated. The source is immuneACCESS, and TCRdb retained only in-frame sequences with V and J called. Part of the clones is not carried over; for the studies checked, unresolved V genes explain less than half of this, and the remainder is unexplained. V, J and clone size were drawn from that table, and D and trimming were deduced from the DNA. This sample lists 2,000 to 2,500 clones; about 75% were detected once. Under 13% of the sample is taken by the ten largest.

The TCR comes from a human donor with urothelial carcinoma. The V and J segments used are TRBV7-8 and TRBJ2-1; 11 middle bases align to TRBD1. The sequenced sample was tumor-infiltrating cells from bladder cancer. The CDR3 reads CASSWDRGGEQFF. The sequenced DNA is TGTGCCAGCAGCTGGGACAGGGGGGGTGAGCAGTTCTTC.